These T cell receptor beta chains were read from a single sample in a study of shared clonotypes between healthy human individuals. TCRdb's copy holds only in-frame clones and misses some; the assay was immunoSEQ multiplex PCR. The sample comprises 2 million to 2.5 million clones, under 95% of which are singletons, and roughly 0.34% rests with the top ten. Sequencing was done on a sample of naive CD4+ T cells from PBMCs. The receptor set was obtained from a man between 18 and 35 years old in good health. Some clones in this sample may be carry-over from other donors' samples. CDR3s include the opening cysteine and the closing phenylalanine or tryptophan. D genes are given only for firm matches. Rows give clone size only sometimes, using once, few, many, or a class for an expanded clone.

J,D,size,V,CDR3,DNA
TRBJ2-2,NA,NA,TRBV4-2,CASSLRHNTGELFF,TGTGCCAGCAGCCTACGCCATAACACCGGGGAGCTGTTTTTT
TRBJ2-7,TRBD2,NA,TRBV4-1,CASSQTGLAGTSYEQYF,TGCGCCAGCAGCCAGACCGGACTAGCGGGAACCTCCTACGAGCAGTACTTC
TRBJ2-2,TRBD2,once,TRBV9,CASSVGRLAGRAGELFF,TGTGCCAGCAGCGTAGGTCGACTAGCGGGTCGGGCCGGGGAGCTGTTTTTT
TRBJ2-3,NA,NA,TRBV5-1,CASSLGDGSHTQYF,TGCGCCAGCAGCTTGGGGGACGGCTCACATACGCAGTATTTT
TRBJ2-7,NA,NA,TRBV28,CASRDLQGGSSYEQYF,TGTGCCAGCAGGGACTTACAGGGGGGGAGCTCCTACGAGCAGTACTTC
TRBJ2-3,TRBD2,NA,TRBV4-2,CASSQVPSGSVDTQYF,TGTGCCAGCAGCCAAGTTCCTAGCGGGAGCGTAGATACGCAGTATTTT
TRBJ2-5,NA,NA,TRBV28,CASSYNLGTLEETQYF,TGTGCCAGCAGTTACAACCTCGGGACCCTCGAAGAGACCCAGTACTTC
TRBJ2-2,TRBD1,NA,TRBV5-1,CASSLAQGAPNTGELFF,TGCGCCAGCAGCTTGGCGCAGGGGGCCCCGAACACCGGGGAGCTGTTTTTT
TRBJ2-7,TRBD2,NA,TRBV5-1,CASSWGALAGDSGEQYF,TGCGCCAGCAGCTGGGGTGCTCTAGCGGGGGACTCCGGCGAGCAGTACTTC
TRBJ2-7,TRBD2,NA,TRBV28,CASRTASGGSSYEQYF,TGTGCCAGCAGGACAGCTAGCGGGGGCAGCTCCTACGAGCAGTACTTC
TRBJ2-6,NA,NA,TRBV19,CASRTGARTGANVLTF,TGTGCCAGTAGGACCGGGGCACGGACCGGGGCCAACGTCCTGACTTTC
TRBJ2-7,TRBD1,NA,TRBV4-2,CASSLPGQERYEQYF,TGTGCCAGCAGCCTGCCGGGACAGGAAAGATACGAGCAGTACTTC
TRBJ2-5,NA,NA,TRBV13,CASSLRVQDPGYQETQYF,TGTGCCAGCAGCTTACGGGTTCAGGACCCGGGCTACCAAGAGACCCAGTACTTC
TRBJ1-5,TRBD1,NA,TRBV18,CASSQGQTLLNLGQHF,TGTGCCAGCTCACAGGGACAGACTCTCCTCAATCTGGGCCAGCATTTT
TRBJ2-7,NA,once,TRBV7-9,CASSPRAGASYEQYF,TGTGCCAGCAGCCCCAGGGCGGGGGCCTCCTACGAGCAGTACTTC
TRBJ2-1,TRBD2,once,TRBV7-3,CASSRTSGRANNEQFF,TGTGCCAGCAGCAGAACTAGCGGGAGGGCCAATAATGAGCAGTTCTTC
TRBJ1-5,NA,NA,TRBV28,CASRGTNNQPQHF,TGTGCCAGCAGGGGGACTAACAATCAGCCCCAGCATTTT
TRBJ1-3,NA,NA,TRBV5-4,CASSLAGGSGNTIYF,TGTGCCAGCAGCTTGGCCGGGGGATCTGGAAACACCATATATTTT
TRBJ2-2,TRBD2,NA,TRBV10-3,CAIGRATGELFF,TGTGCCATCGGGAGGGCAACCGGGGAGCTGTTTTTT
TRBJ2-7,NA,NA,TRBV9,CASSSGQRSTQYF,TGTGCCAGCAGCTCAGGACAGAGATCAACGCAGTACTTC
TRBJ1-4,NA,NA,TRBV15,CATSRATGKLNEKLFF,TGTGCCACCAGCAGAGCGACAGGAAAACTGAATGAAAAACTGTTTTTT
TRBJ1-1,TRBD1,NA,TRBV7-7,CASSFAVRTGHTEAFF,TGTGCCAGCAGCTTTGCCGTACGGACAGGGCACACTGAAGCTTTCTTT